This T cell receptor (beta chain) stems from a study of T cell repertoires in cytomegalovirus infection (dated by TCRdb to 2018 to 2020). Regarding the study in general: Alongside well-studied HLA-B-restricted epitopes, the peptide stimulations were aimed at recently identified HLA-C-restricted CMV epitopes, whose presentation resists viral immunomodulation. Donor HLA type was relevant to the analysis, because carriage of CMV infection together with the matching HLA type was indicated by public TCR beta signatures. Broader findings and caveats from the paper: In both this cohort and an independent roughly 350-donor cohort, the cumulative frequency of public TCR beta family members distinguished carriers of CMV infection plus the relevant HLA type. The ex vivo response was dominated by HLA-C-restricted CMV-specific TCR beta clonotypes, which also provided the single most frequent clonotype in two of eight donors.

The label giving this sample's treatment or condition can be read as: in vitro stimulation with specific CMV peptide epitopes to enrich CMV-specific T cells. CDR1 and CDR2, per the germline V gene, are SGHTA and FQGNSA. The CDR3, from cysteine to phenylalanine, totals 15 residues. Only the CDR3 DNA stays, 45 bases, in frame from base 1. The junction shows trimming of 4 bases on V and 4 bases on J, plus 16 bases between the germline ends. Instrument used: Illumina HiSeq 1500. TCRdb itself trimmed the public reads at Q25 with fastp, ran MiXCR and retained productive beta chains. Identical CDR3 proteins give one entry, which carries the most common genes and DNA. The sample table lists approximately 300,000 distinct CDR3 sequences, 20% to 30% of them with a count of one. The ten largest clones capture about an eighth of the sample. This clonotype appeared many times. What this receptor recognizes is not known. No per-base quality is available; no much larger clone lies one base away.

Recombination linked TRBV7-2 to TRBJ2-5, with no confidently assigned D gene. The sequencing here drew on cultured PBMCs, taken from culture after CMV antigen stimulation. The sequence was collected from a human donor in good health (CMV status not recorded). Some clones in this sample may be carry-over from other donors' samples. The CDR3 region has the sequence CASSSNSGEAETQYF. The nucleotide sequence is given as TGTGCCAGCAGCTCTAACTCCGGAGAGGCAGAGACCCAGTACTTC.